This is a list of T cell receptor beta chains from one sample in a study of Graves' ophthalmopathy and Graves' hyperthyroidism. Each CDR3 protein gets one entry after TCRdb re-called the multiplex PCR reads with MiXCR. Of over 200,000 distinct CDR3 sequences listed, under 30% are singletons. The sample consisted of peripheral blood. These receptors were collected from a man aged 45-65 years with Graves' ophthalmopathy. CDR3s include the opening cysteine and the closing phenylalanine or tryptophan. Expanded clones get a size class; other rows say once, few or many, or leave the size out.

>TRBJ1-1|TRBV27|many
CASSYRGVEDTEAFF
>TRBJ2-2|TRBV28|.
CASSSGAVNTGELFF
>TRBJ2-5|TRBV30|many
CAWGLETQYF
>TRBJ2-4|TRBV12-3/TRBV12-4|many
CASSFSGGENIQYF
>TRBJ2-5|TRBV28|few
CASSTPYRAGRQETQYF
>TRBJ2-2|TRBV6-2/TRBV6-3|once
CASRPPPGLGAGQNTGELFF
>TRBJ2-5|TRBV11-2|.
CASSARTGTMTPETQYF
>TRBJ2-5|TRBV6-5|many
CASSYSNSEETQYF
>TRBJ2-5|TRBV10-3|few
CAISEGGAGPETQYF
>TRBJ1-2|TRBV7-9|few
CASSLNDATIYGYTF
>TRBJ1-1|TRBV6-1|.
CASSRITGFTEAFF
>TRBJ1-2|TRBV28|many
CASRWDRSYTF
>TRBJ1-5|TRBV5-1|many
CASSLEGRQPQHF
>TRBJ1-1|TRBV12-3/TRBV12-4|.
CASIGVTEAFF
>TRBJ2-7|TRBV6-1|many
CASRGGLAAVEQYF
>TRBJ2-7|TRBV28|.
CASITRDGVLAGDYEQYF
>TRBJ1-1|TRBV4-2|.
CASSQPTGRGTEAFF
>TRBJ1-6|TRBV30|.
CAWKSGGPLHF
>TRBJ1-1|TRBV12-3/TRBV12-4|many
CASSFSGTGNTEAFF
>TRBJ2-5|TRBV20-1|many
CSAGTSSGPGGETQYF
>TRBJ2-5|TRBV19|.
CASSPRQGMGETQYF
>TRBJ1-6|TRBV11-2|many
CASSPPGPYNSPLHF
>TRBJ2-5|TRBV12-3/TRBV12-4|many
CASSLRGPGETQYF
>TRBJ1-6|TRBV12-3/TRBV12-4|many
CASRRDRDSPLHF
>TRBJ1-1|TRBV7-2|many
CASSFGQMTEAFF
>TRBJ2-4|TRBV20-1|many
CSLPGGTKNIQYF
>TRBJ2-2|TRBV10-2|many
CASSKGGANTGELFF
>TRBJ2-7|TRBV11-2|many
CASSLYRLAGRRQYF